The 9 T cell receptor beta chains reported below all come from one sample, sequenced in a study of siplizumab effects on memory and regulatory T cells. Profiling relied on immunoSEQ multiplex PCR, and the TCRdb table lists in-frame clones only, not all of them. The table includes 90,000 to 120,000 clones, roughly 93% detected once. The sample taken for sequencing was Tregs sorted from blood. The receptors were sampled from a human donor in good health.

This clone was counted only a few times. The V and J genes are TRBV11-3 and TRBJ1-1; unclear D gene. The germline gives CDR1 SGHNT, CDR2 YENEEA. The CDR3 is 11 residues long. The V and J ends lost 5 bases and 6 bases respectively, with 7 bases between them. The CDR3 bases are TGTGCCAGCAGCCACGGCGCTGAAGCTTTCTTT. Its translation: CASSHGAEAFF. The full variable domain, rest sourced from reference TRBV11-3 and TRBJ1-1, is EAGVVQSPRYKIIEKKQPVAFWCNPISGHNTLYWYLQNLGQGPELLIRYENEEAVDDSQLPKDRFSAERLKGVDSTLKIQPAELGDSAVYLCASSHGAEAFFGQGTRLTVV.

In the case of this clone: Within the sample, other DNA sequences also encode this same CDR3. This chain connects TRBV9 to TRBJ2-3; D ambiguous. The CDR3 runs 14 residues. The germline gives CDR1 SGDLS, CDR2 YYNGEE. The ends were cut back, 2 bases at V and 0 bases at J, with 7 bases in the middle. Here the CDR3 reads CASSVGASTDTQYF. The CDR3 region has the DNA TGTGCCAGCAGCGTCGGCGCAAGCACAGATACGCAGTATTTT.

The CDR3 DNA is TGTGCCAGCAGCCCAAGAGGGGGCCCCGGGGAGACCCAGTACTTC. Its protein product is CASSPRGGPGETQYF. The J gene is TRBJ2-5, the V gene TRBV9, with 7 bases fitting TRBD1. Per the germline V gene, CDR1 is SGDLS and CDR2 is YYNGEE. J lost 5 bases, V lost 4 bases, and 11 bases had no gene match. CDR3 length equals 15 residues.

This chain joins TRBV9 and TRBJ2-7; D possibly matches TRBD1 or TRBD2 (5 bases each). V lost 0 bases, J lost 6 bases, and 16 bases lay in between. Per germline, CDR1 SGDLS and CDR2 YYNGEE. The CDR3 consists of 15 residues. The CDR3 nucleotides read TGTGCCAGCAGCGTAGATTCAGGGTCGAGCGGCGAGCAGTACTTC. Encoded protein: CASSVDSGSSGEQYF.

V and J are TRBV19 and TRBJ2-1; 14 bases fit TRBD2. J was trimmed by 4 bases and V by 7 bases; bases with no gene match: 3. Looked up from germline, CDR1 is LNHDA and CDR2 is SQIVND (reference sequence). The CDR3 spans 15 residues. CDR3 DNA: TGTGCCAGTATGAGACTAGCGGGAGGGTACAATGAGCAGTTCTTC. It yields the protein CASMRLAGGYNEQFF.

The rearrangement links TRBV18 to TRBJ2-7, with D unresolved. This CDR3 has 13 residues. Germline CDR1 is KGHSH and CDR2 is LQKENI. V lost 2 bases and J lost 5, with 10 bases in between. This chain's CDR3 is CASSPGLGHEQYF. The CDR3 region has the DNA TGTGCCAGCTCACCAGGTTTAGGGCACGAGCAGTACTTC.

The chain couples TRBV9 to TRBJ1-2, with a possible D match to TRBD1 (6 bases). Germline V gene lookup returns CDR1 SGDLS and CDR2 YYNGEE. With 4 bases removed from V and 6 bases from J, the gap between germline ends came to 16 bases. The CDR3 spans 14 residues. CDR3 amino acids: CASSREGDLDGYTF. The CDR3 coding sequence is TGTGCCAGCAGCAGAGAGGGGGACCTAGATGGCTACACCTTC.

The chain recombines TRBV9 with TRBJ2-2, with 9 bases matching TRBD2. Germline CDR1 SGDLS, CDR2 YYNGEE. The CDR3 has 17 residues. V dropped 4 bases and J dropped 2; count of bases not matched to a gene: 9. The CDR3 is CASSPPPGLANTGELFF. The CDR3 nucleotides read TGTGCCAGCAGCCCCCCACCGGGACTAGCAAACACCGGGGAGCTGTTTTTT.

The V gene is TRBV27, the J gene TRBJ1-1; no clear D gene. The CDR3 runs to 14 residues. From germline, CDR1 is MNHEY and CDR2 SMNVEV (reference sequence). V shed 3 bases and J shed 3 bases, with 11 bases lying between them. The CDR3 nucleotides are TGTGCCAGCAGTTTTACGGTCAGATACACTGAAGCTTTCTTT. Residues: CASSFTVRYTEAFF.